This TCR beta chain was observed in a study of blood T cell repertoires in COVID-19. Original data processing: From reference gene primer amplification, estimates of nucleated cell counts were derived. TCRdb's table, derived via immunoSEQ multiplex PCR, lists solely in-frame clones and lacks some. V and J calls and clone size come straight from that table; D and trimming were deduced from the DNA. Here the sample spans 200,000 or so clones, about 80% being singletons. The CDR3 totals 15 residues. The V gene's germline CDR1 is MDHEN and CDR2 SYDVKM. Germline trimming cut 9 bases from V and 4 bases from J; bases unmatched to any gene: 9.

Sequences were obtained from peripheral blood. The clonotype comes from a human donor with acute or convalescent COVID-19. The donor label of this sample is uncertain. This rearrangement joins TRBV28 to TRBJ2-3, with 11 bases matching TRBD2. CDR3: CASSLAGGKADTQYF. The CDR3 nucleotides are TGTGCCAGTAGCCTAGCGGGAGGAAAGGCAGATACGCAGTATTTT.